These T cell receptor beta chains were read from a single sample in a study of blood T cells in healthy people across ages. MiXCR, applied by TCRdb to the 5' RACE reads, yields one record per CDR3 protein. The data show fewer than 1.5 million distinct CDR3 sequences, around two fifths seen once. Sequencing was performed on blood. The receptor source for this set is a woman between 18 and 29 years old in good health. Both conserved end residues are part of each CDR3. The D gene is left open where the match is weak. Clone size is shown for a subset of rows, as once, few, many or a class of expanded clone.

D	V	J	size	CDR3	DNA
TRBD2	TRBV12-5	TRBJ2-1	-	CASGLVGTSGGHSYNEQFF	TGTGCTAGTGGTTTGGTAGGGACTAGCGGGGGCCACTCCTACAATGAGCAGTTCTTC
-	TRBV10-3	TRBJ1-4	-	CAIRTSGENEKLFF	TGTGCCATCAGGACCAGTGGGGAGAATGAAAAACTGTTTTTT
TRBD1	TRBV12-3/TRBV12-4	TRBJ1-5	few	CASNTGGRNQPQHF	TGTGCCAGCAATACAGGGGGTCGCAATCAGCCCCAGCATTTT
-	TRBV20-1	TRBJ2-3	-	CSARVRASCCTDTQYF	TGCAGTGCTAGAGTCAGGGCTAGTTGCTGCACAGATACGCAGTATTTT
-	TRBV3-1	TRBJ1-2	-	CASSQGDNGAYTF	TGTGCCAGCAGCCAAGGGGACAACGGGGCCTACACCTTC
-	TRBV2	TRBJ2-7	few	CASSEGALARYEQYF	TGTGCCAGCAGTGAAGGGGCACTGGCCCGATACGAGCAGTACTTC
-	TRBV6-5	TRBJ1-5	-	CASSYSRASQPQHF	TGTGCCAGCAGTTACTCGCGCGCAAGTCAGCCCCAGCATTTT
TRBD1	TRBV5-1	TRBJ2-4	-	CASSLAETGGFQYF	TGCGCCAGCAGCTTGGCCGAGACAGGGGGATTTCAGTACTTC
TRBD2	TRBV5-1	TRBJ2-1	-	CASSPGTSGTRYQETQFF	TGCGCCAGCAGCCCCGGGACTAGCGGGACCCGGTACCAAGAGACCCAGTTCTTC
-	TRBV15	TRBJ1-1	few	CATSRDQEGGAAEAFF	TGTGCCACCAGCAGAGATCAGGAGGGCGGGGCGGCTGAAGCTTTCTTT
-	TRBV7-6	TRBJ1-1	-	CASSPNPTNTEAFF	TGTGCCAGCAGTCCGAACCCCACGAACACTGAAGCTTTCTTT
-	TRBV6-5	TRBJ1-2	-	CASSYRPPGAKGYTF	TGTGCCAGCAGTTACCGCCCACCGGGGGCTAAAGGCTACACCTTC
-	TRBV15	TRBJ2-7	-	CATSREKTSYEQYF	TGTGCCACCAGCAGAGAAAAGACATCCTACGAGCAGTACTTC
TRBD2	TRBV3-1	TRBJ2-3	-	CASSLQGLVSDTQYF	TGTGCCAGCAGCCTCCAGGGACTAGTGAGCGATACGCAGTATTTT
-	TRBV5-1	TRBJ2-1	few	CASSLAGRSVGEQFF	TGCGCCAGCAGCTTGGCCGGGAGAAGTGTCGGTGAGCAGTTCTTC
-	TRBV2	TRBJ2-7	once	CASSEVQGPSYEQYF	TGTGCCAGCAGTGAGGTTCAGGGGCCCTCTTACGAGCAGTACTTC
TRBD1	TRBV28	TRBJ1-5	-	CASSFFTPTSRDRVGSQPQHF	TGTGCCAGCAGTTTCTTTACCCCTACGTCCCGGGACAGGGTTGGTAGTCAGCCCCAGCATTTT
TRBD2	TRBV20-1	TRBJ2-3	-	CSARELAGGMTDTQYF	TGCAGTGCTAGAGAACTAGCGGGGGGGATGACAGATACGCAGTATTTT
-	TRBV30	TRBJ1-5	-	CAWSSGILGQPQHF	TGTGCCTGGAGTTCGGGTATTCTCGGGCAGCCCCAGCATTTT
TRBD1	TRBV4-1	TRBJ1-2	few	CASSPTGTVYGYTF	TGCGCCAGCAGCCCAACCGGGACAGTCTATGGCTACACCTTC
TRBD1	TRBV5-1	TRBJ2-1	-	CANSLGQVTYNEQFF	TGCGCCAACAGCTTGGGACAGGTCACCTACAATGAGCAGTTCTTC
TRBD1	TRBV28	TRBJ2-1	-	CASSFEGTGHEQFF	TGTGCCAGCAGTTTTGAGGGGACAGGGCATGAGCAGTTCTTC
TRBD1	TRBV5-1	TRBJ1-6	few	CASSLGEGTGAAPLHF	TGCGCCAGCAGTTTGGGGGAAGGGACAGGCGCCGCACCCCTCCACTTT
-	TRBV2	TRBJ1-2	-	CASSEVGNYGYTF	TGTGCCAGCAGTGAAGTCGGTAACTATGGCTACACCTTC
-	TRBV4-1	TRBJ2-3	few	CASSSHASLDTQYF	TGCGCCAGCAGCTCCCACGCTAGCTTGGATACGCAGTATTTT
TRBD2	TRBV5-1	TRBJ2-4	-	CASSPSSGGAEEQYF	TGCGCCAGCAGCCCCTCTAGCGGGGGGGCCGAAGAGCAGTACTTC
TRBD2	TRBV19	TRBJ2-7	-	CASKTSGGSSYEQYF	TGTGCCAGTAAGACTAGCGGAGGGAGCTCCTACGAGCAGTACTTC
-	TRBV28	TRBJ2-3	-	CASSWGTGYGDTQYF	TGTGCCAGCTCCTGGGGGACGGGGTATGGAGATACGCAGTATTTT
TRBD2	TRBV5-5	TRBJ2-7	-	CASSPTGGPSYNEQYF	TGTGCCAGCAGTCCAACGGGGGGACCCTCCTACAATGAGCAGTACTTC
-	TRBV6-1	TRBJ1-5	-	CASRDTGMNQPQHF	TGTGCCAGCAGGGATACAGGAATGAATCAGCCCCAGCATTTT
-	TRBV11-2	TRBJ1-1	-	CASSPRTPNTEAFF	TGTGCCAGCAGCCCTCGGACCCCCAACACTGAAGCTTTCTTT
TRBD2	TRBV4-2	TRBJ2-3	once	CASSLGSSGSWGQYF	TGTGCCAGCAGCCTAGGTTCTAGCGGGAGCTGGGGGCAGTATTTT
TRBD2	TRBV19	TRBJ2-5	-	CASPLAGGPLQETQYF	TGTGCCAGTCCTCTAGCGGGGGGGCCGCTCCAAGAGACCCAGTACTTC
TRBD1	TRBV3-1	TRBJ2-1	-	CASSQGQGGWQFF	TGTGCCAGCAGCCAAGGACAGGGCGGGTGGCAGTTCTTC
-	TRBV7-9	TRBJ2-1	-	CASSLGEWLDEQFF	TGTGCCAGCAGCTTAGGAGAGTGGCTCGATGAGCAGTTCTTC
TRBD2	TRBV12-3/TRBV12-4	TRBJ2-3	-	CASSLSGWEGGDTQYF	TGTGCCAGCAGTTTAAGTGGGTGGGAGGGCGGAGATACGCAGTATTTT
TRBD2	TRBV7-2	TRBJ2-1	many	CASSSTSGSWDEQFF	TGTGCCAGCAGCTCCACTAGCGGGTCTTGGGATGAGCAGTTCTTC
TRBD1	TRBV29-1	TRBJ2-5	few	CSVYSGQFQETQYF	TGCAGCGTCTACTCGGGACAGTTCCAAGAGACCCAGTACTTC
TRBD2	TRBV4-1	TRBJ2-3	many	CASSQTRGVVAGFTDTQYF	TGCGCCAGCAGCCAGACCCGCGGAGTAGTAGCGGGATTCACAGATACGCAGTATTTT
-	TRBV7-6	TRBJ2-7	-	CASSAYLFSSYEQYF	TGTGCCAGCAGCGCCTACCTGTTCAGCTCCTACGAGCAGTACTTC
TRBD2	TRBV25-1	TRBJ2-2	-	CASSERVTSGNTGELFF	TGTGCCAGCAGTGAACGAGTGACTAGCGGGAACACCGGGGAGCTGTTTTTT
-	TRBV4-1	TRBJ2-1	-	CASSPERFNEQFF	TGCGCCAGCAGCCCTGAGCGGTTCAATGAGCAGTTCTTC
TRBD1	TRBV7-9	TRBJ2-7	-	CASSSRTGAIYEQYF	TGTGCCAGCAGCTCTCGGACAGGGGCTATCTACGAGCAGTACTTC
-	TRBV20-1	TRBJ1-5	-	CSAPDREQNQPQHF	TGCAGTGCGCCGGACAGAGAACAAAATCAGCCCCAGCATTTT
-	TRBV20-1	TRBJ2-1	-	CSARKRGGGNSYNEQFF	TGCAGTGCCCGAAAACGCGGGGGCGGGAACTCCTACAATGAGCAGTTCTTC
TRBD2	TRBV10-2	TRBJ2-7	few	CASRSGLAGDYEQYF	TGCGCCAGCCGTTCCGGACTAGCGGGGGATTACGAGCAGTACTTC
-	TRBV25-1	TRBJ2-6	-	CASSETGANVPTF	TGTGCCAGCAGTGAGACTGGGGCCAACGTCCCGACTTTC
TRBD1	TRBV25-1	TRBJ1-4	-	CASSLRGLGNEKLFF	TGTGCCAGCAGCCTCAGGGGGCTCGGTAATGAAAAACTGTTTTTT
-	TRBV7-8	TRBJ2-5	-	CASTPVVMAEETQYF	TGTGCCAGCACCCCCGTAGTGATGGCCGAAGAGACCCAGTACTTC
-	TRBV2	TRBJ2-7	few	CASSDRGVEYF	TGTGCCAGCAGTGACAGGGGAGTGGAGTACTTC
TRBD2	TRBV10-3	TRBJ2-1	few	CAISESRGGANEQFF	TGTGCCATCAGTGAGTCTCGGGGGGGGGCGAATGAGCAGTTCTTC
TRBD1	TRBV6-6	TRBJ2-2	-	CASSGQGAQTGELFF	TGTGCCAGCAGTGGACAGGGGGCGCAAACCGGGGAGCTGTTTTTT
-	TRBV6-5	TRBJ2-1	-	CASRGGVGEQFF	TGTGCCAGCAGGGGGGGTGTGGGCGAGCAGTTCTTC
-	TRBV4-1	TRBJ2-2	few	CASSLQGGTPTVGELFF	TGCGCCAGCAGCCTCCAGGGGGGGACTCCCACCGTCGGGGAGCTGTTTTTT
-	TRBV15	TRBJ2-5	few	CATSRGYEETQYF	TGTGCCACCAGCAGAGGCTATGAAGAGACCCAGTACTTC
TRBD1	TRBV12-3/TRBV12-4	TRBJ1-4	-	CASTMGQGAKKLFF	TGTGCCAGCACCATGGGACAGGGGGCAAAAAAACTGTTTTTT
TRBD1	TRBV6-5	TRBJ2-5	few	CASSYSKEGDRGKNQETQYF	TGTGCCAGCAGTTACTCGAAGGAAGGGGACAGGGGGAAAAACCAAGAGACCCAGTACTTC